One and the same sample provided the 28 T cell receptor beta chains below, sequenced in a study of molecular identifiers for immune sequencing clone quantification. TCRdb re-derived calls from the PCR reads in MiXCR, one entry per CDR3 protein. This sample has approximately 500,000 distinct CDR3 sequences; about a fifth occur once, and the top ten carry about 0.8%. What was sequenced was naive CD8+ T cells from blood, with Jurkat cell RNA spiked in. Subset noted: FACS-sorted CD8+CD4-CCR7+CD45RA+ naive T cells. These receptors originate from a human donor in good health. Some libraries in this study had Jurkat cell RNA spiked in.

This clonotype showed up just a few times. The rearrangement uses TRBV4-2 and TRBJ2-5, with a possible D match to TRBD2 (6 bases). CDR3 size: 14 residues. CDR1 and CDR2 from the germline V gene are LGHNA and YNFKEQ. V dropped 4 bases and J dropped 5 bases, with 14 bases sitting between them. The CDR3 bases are TGTGCCAGCAGCCTTAACACGGGGGTGGAGACCCAGTACTTC. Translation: CASSLNTGVETQYF.

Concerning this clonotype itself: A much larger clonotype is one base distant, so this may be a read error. The CDR3 here is CAWEAARTDAQYF. The CDR3 nucleotides are TGTGCCTGGGAAGCGGCTCGCACAGATGCGCAGTATTTT. This chain links TRBV30 with TRBJ2-3; a possible D gene is TRBD2 (5 bases). Germline V lookup: CDR1 GTSNPN, CDR2 SVGIG (reference sequence). This CDR3 region has 13 residues.

The DNA for the CDR3 is TGCGCCAGCAGCCAAGATCTAGCGGGAAACCCGCCGGATGAGCAGTTCTTC. Its protein is CASSQDLAGNPPDEQFF. V gene TRBV4-1 combines with J gene TRBJ2-1; TRBD2 agrees at 9 bases. V was pared by 0 bases and J by 8 bases, with 11 bases of the junction left unmatched. The germline CDR1 and CDR2 sequences are MGHRA and YSYEKL. This CDR3 comprises 17 residues.

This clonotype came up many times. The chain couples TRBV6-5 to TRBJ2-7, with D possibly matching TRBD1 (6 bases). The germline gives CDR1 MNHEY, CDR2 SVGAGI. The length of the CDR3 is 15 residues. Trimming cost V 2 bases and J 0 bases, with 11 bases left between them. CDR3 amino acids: CASSYKGGSSYEQYF. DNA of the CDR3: TGTGCCAGCAGTTACAAAGGGGGTAGCTCCTACGAGCAGTACTTC.

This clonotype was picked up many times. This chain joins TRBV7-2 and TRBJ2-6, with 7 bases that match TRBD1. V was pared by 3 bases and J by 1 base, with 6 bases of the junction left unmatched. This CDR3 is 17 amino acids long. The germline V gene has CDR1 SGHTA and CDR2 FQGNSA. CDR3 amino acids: CASSFGTVPSGANVLTF. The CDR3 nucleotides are TGTGCCAGCAGCTTTGGGACAGTACCGTCTGGGGCCAACGTCCTGACTTTC.

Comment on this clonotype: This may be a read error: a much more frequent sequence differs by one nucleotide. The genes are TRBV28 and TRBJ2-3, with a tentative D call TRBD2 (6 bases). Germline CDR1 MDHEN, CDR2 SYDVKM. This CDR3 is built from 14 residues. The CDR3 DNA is TGTGCCAGCGGTTTACGGGGGAACACAGATACGCAGTATTTT. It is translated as CASGLRGNTDTQYF.

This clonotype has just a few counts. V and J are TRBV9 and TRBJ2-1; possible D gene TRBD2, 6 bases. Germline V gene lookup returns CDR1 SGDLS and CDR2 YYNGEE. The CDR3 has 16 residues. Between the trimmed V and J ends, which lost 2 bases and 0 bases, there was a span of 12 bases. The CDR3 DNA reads TGTGCCAGCAGCGTCGAAGCGGGTACCTCCTACAATGAGCAGTTCTTC. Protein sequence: CASSVEAGTSYNEQFF.

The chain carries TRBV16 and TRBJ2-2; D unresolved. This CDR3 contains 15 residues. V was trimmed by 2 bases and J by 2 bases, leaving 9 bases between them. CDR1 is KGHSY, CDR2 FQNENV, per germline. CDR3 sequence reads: CASSQNSLNTGELFF. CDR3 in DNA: TGTGCCAGCAGCCAAAACAGCCTTAACACCGGGGAGCTGTTTTTT.

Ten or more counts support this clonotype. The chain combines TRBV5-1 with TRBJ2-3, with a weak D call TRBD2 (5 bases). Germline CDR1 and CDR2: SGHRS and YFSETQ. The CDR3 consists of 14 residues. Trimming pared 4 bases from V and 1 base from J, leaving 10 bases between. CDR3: CASSRRTGTDTQYF. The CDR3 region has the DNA TGCGCCAGCAGCCGGCGGACTGGCACAGATACGCAGTATTTT. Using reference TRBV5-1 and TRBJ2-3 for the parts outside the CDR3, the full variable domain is KAGVTQTPRYLIKTRGQQVTLSCSPISGHRSVSWYQQTPGQGLQFLFEYFSETQRNKGNFPGRFSGRQFSNSRSEMNVSTLELGDSALYLCASSRRTGTDTQYFGPGTRLTVL.

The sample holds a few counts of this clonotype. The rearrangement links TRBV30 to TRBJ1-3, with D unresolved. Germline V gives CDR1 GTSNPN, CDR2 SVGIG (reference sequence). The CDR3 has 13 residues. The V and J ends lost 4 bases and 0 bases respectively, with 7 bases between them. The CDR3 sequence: CAWIRDSGNTIYF. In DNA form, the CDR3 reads TGTGCCTGGATCAGAGACTCTGGAAACACCATATATTTT.

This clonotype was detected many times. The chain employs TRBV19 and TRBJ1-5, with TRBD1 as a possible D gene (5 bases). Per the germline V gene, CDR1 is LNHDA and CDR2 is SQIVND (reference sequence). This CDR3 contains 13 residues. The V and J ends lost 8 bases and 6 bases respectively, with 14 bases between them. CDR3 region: CASWQGFGQPQHF. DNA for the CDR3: TGTGCCAGTTGGCAGGGCTTCGGTCAGCCCCAGCATTTT.

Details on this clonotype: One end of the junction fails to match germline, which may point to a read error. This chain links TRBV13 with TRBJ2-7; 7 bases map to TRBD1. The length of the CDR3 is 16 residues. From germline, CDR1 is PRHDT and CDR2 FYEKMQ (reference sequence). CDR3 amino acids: CASSPGDRGSSYGQYF. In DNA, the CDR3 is TGTGCCAGCAGCCCTGGGGACAGAGGGAGCTCCTACGGGCAGTACTTC.

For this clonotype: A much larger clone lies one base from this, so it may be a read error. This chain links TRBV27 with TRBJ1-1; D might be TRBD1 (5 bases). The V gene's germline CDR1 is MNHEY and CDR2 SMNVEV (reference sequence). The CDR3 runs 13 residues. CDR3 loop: CASSTQGVTEAIF. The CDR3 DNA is TGTGCCAGCAGTACCCAGGGAGTCACTGAAGCTATCTTT.

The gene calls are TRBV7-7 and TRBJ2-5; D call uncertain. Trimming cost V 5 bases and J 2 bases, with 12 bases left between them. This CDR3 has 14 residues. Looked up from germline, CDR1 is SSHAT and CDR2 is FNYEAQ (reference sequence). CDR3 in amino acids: CASSTLRRQETQYF. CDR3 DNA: TGTGCCAGCAGCACGCTCCGGCGACAAGAGACCCAGTACTTC.

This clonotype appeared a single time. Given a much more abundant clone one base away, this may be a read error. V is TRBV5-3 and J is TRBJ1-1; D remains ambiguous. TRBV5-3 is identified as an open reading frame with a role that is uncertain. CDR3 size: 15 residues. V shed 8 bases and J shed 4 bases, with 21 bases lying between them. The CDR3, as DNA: TGTGCCAGCACCCAACTGGACCGCTTGAGCACTGAAGCTTTCTTT. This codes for CASTQLDRLSTEAFF.

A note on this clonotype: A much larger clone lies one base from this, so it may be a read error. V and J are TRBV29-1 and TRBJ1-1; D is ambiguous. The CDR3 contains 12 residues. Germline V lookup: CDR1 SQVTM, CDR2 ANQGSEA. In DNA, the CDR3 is TGCGGCGTTGAGGCGCTAACCACTGAAGCTTTCTTT. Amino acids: CGVEALTTEAFF. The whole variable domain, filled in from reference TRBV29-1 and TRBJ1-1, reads SAVISQKPSRDICQRGTSLTIQCQVDSQVTMMFWYRQQPGQSLTLIATANQGSEATYESGFVIDKFPISRPNLTFSTLTVSNMSPEDSSIYLCGVEALTTEAFFGQGTRLTVV.

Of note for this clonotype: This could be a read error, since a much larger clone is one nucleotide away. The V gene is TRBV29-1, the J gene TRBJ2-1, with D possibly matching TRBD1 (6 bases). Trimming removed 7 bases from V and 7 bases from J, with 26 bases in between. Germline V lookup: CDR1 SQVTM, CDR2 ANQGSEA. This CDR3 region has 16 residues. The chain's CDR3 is CSAERLVTGRGNEQFF. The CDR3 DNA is TGCAGCGCTGAGCGTTTAGTGACAGGTAGGGGGAATGAGCAGTTCTTC.

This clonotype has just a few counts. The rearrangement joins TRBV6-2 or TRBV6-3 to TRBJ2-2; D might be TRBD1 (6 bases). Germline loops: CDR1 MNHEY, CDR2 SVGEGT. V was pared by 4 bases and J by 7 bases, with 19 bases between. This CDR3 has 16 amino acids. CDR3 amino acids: CASSLISGVLGGELFF. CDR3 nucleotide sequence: TGTGCCAGCAGTTTGATTTCAGGGGTTCTTGGCGGGGAGCTGTTTTTT.

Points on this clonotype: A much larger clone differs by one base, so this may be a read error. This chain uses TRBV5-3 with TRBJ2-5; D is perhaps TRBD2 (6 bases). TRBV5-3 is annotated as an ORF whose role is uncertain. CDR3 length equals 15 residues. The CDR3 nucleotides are TGTGTCAGCAGCCAAGCTTCGGGGGTTCAAGAGACCCAGTACTTC. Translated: CVSSQASGVQETQYF.

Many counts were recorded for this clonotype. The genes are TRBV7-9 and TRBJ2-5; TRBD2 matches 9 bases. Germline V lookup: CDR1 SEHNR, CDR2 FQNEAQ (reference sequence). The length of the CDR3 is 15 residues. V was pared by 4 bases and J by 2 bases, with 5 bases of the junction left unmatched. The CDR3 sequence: CASSSMREGQETQYF. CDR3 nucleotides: TGTGCCAGCAGCTCCATGCGGGAGGGGCAAGAGACCCAGTACTTC.

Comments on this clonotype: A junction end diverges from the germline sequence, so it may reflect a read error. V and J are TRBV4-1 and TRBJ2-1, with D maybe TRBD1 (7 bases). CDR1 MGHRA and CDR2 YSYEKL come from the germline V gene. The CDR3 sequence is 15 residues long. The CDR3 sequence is CASCQEGGTVNEQFF. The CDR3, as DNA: TGCGCCAGCTGCCAAGAGGGCGGGACAGTAAATGAGCAGTTCTTC.

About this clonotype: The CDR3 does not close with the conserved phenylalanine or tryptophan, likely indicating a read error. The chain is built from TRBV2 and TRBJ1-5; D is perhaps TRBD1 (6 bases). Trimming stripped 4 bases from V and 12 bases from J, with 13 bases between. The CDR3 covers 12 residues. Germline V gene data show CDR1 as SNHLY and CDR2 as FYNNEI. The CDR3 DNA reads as TGTGCCAGCAGTGTATATACAGGGCGCCAGCATCTT. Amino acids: CASSVYTGRQHL.

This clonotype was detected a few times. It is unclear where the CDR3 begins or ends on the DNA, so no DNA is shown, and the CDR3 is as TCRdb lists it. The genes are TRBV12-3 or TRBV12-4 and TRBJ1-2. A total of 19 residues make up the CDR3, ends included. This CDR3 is CASSSSRVYLGTANYGYTF.

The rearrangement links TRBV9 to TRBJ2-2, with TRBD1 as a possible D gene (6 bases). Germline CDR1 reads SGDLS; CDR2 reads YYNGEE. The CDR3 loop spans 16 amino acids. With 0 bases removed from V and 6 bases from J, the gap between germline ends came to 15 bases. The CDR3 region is CASSVGGTQVSGELFF. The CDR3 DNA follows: TGTGCCAGCAGCGTAGGAGGGACACAAGTATCCGGGGAGCTGTTTTTT.

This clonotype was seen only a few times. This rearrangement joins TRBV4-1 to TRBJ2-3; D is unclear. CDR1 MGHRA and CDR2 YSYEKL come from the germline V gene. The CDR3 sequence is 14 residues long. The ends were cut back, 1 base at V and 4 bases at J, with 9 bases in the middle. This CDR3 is CASSQVPGADTQYF. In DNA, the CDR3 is TGCGCCAGCAGCCAAGTACCGGGTGCAGATACGCAGTATTTT.

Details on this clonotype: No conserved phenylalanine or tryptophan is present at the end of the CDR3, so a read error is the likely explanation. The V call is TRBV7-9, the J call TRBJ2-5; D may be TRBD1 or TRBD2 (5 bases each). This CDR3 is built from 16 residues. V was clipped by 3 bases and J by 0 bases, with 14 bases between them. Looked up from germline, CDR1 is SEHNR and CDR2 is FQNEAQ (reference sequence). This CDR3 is CASSFLTGGHQETQYS. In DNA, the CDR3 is TGTGCCAGCAGCTTCCTAACAGGAGGACACCAAGAGACCCAGTACTCC.

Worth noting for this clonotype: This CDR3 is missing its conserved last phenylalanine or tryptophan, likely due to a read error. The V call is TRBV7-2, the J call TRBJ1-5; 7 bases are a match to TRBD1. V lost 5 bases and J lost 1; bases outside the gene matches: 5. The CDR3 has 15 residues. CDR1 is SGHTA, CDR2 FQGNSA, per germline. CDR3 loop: CASSQRQGSNQPQHS. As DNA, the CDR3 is TGTGCCAGCAGCCAAAGACAGGGAAGCAATCAGCCCCAGCATTCT.

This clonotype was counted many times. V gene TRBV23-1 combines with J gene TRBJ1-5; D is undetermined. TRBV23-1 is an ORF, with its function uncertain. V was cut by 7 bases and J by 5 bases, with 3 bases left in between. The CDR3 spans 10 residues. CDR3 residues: CASTHQPQHF. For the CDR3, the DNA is TGCGCCAGCACCCATCAGCCCCAGCATTTT.